This T cell receptor (beta chain) came from a study of response to subunit inactivated influenza vaccine. TCRdb re-analysed the RT-PCR reads in MiXCR, keeping a single row per CDR3 protein. The repertoire includes roughly 520,000 distinct CDR3 sequences, roughly 27% of them detected once, and 1.5% to 2% sits in the top ten. The CDR3 runs to 14 residues. The sample was CD4+ T cells sorted from PBMCs, taken 4 to 6 days after vaccination. The rearrangement joins TRBV21-1 to TRBJ2-7; TRBD1 is taken as the D call from the table, unchecked against the DNA. TRBV21-1 is termed a pseudogene. The receptor was derived from a man aged 50-60 years who received an inactivated influenza vaccine. CDR3 in amino acids: CASSKGAGPYEQYF. CDR3 DNA sequence: TGTGCCAGCAGCAAAGGTGCGGGGCCCTACGAGCAGTACTTC.